This entry lists 8 T cell receptor beta chains sequenced from one sample in a study of CD8+ T cells in alopecia areata. RNA was extracted and reverse transcribed into cDNA as the sequencing template. TCRdb keeps only in-frame clones here, not all; method: immunoSEQ multiplex PCR. Of around 65,000 clones in the sample, about 44% were seen once. The sample was CD8+ T cells sorted from blood, taken at week 0. These receptors all stem from a human donor with alopecia areata.

The rearrangement links TRBV2 to TRBJ1-5; D gene ambiguous. The CDR3 runs to 13 residues. V lost 2 bases and J lost 10, with 12 bases in between. CDR1 is SNHLY and CDR2 is FYNNEI in the germline V gene. The CDR3 spells CASSENGQEPQHF. CDR3 nucleotides: TGTGCCAGCAGTGAAAACGGCCAGGAACCCCAGCATTTT.

This clone came up a few times. The J gene is TRBJ1-1, the V gene TRBV29-1, with 7 bases identical to TRBD1. The CDR3 sequence is 12 residues long. The germline gives CDR1 SQVTM, CDR2 ANQGSEA. V was clipped by 5 bases and J by 5 bases; unmatched bases: 5. CDR3 protein: CSVRHRGTEAFF. The DNA of the CDR3 is TGCAGCGTTCGGCACAGGGGTACTGAAGCTTTCTTT.

The chain carries TRBV5-1 and TRBJ2-3; D not resolved. The CDR3 consists of 15 residues. The V gene lost 0 bases and the J gene lost 2 bases, with 10 bases spanning the gap. Germline CDR1 reads SGHRS; CDR2 reads YFSETQ. CDR3 nucleotide sequence: TGCGCCAGCAGCTTGGAAGTGGGCTTCACAGATACGCAGTATTTT. As protein: CASSLEVGFTDTQYF.

This clone was seen just once. The chain carries TRBV29-1 and TRBJ2-3, with TRBD1 as a possible D gene (5 bases). V gave up 4 bases and J gave up 3 bases, with 20 bases separating them. CDR1 and CDR2 from the germline V gene are SQVTM and ANQGSEA. CDR3 length: 16 amino acids. DNA of the CDR3: TGCAGCGTTGCAACGACAGAAGGGATCCTTACAGATACGCAGTATTTT. It yields the protein CSVATTEGILTDTQYF.

The rearrangement links TRBV5-5 to TRBJ2-3; TRBD2 might be the D (6 bases). The length of the CDR3 is 14 residues. The germline CDR1 and CDR2 sequences are SGHKS and YYEKEE (reference sequence). V was pared by 2 bases and J by 6 bases, with 13 bases between. The CDR3 nucleotides are TGTGCCAGCAGCTTAGCCAGCGGGCTTGATACGCAGTATTTT. This gives the protein CASSLASGLDTQYF.

The V call is TRBV2, the J call TRBJ2-5; a weak D match, TRBD2 (6 bases). The germline CDR1 and CDR2 sequences are SNHLY and FYNNEI. The CDR3 extends over 14 amino acids. Between the trimmed V and J ends, which lost 7 bases and 2 bases, there was a span of 14 bases. CDR3 sequence reads: CASKASREQETQYF. In DNA, the CDR3 is TGTGCCAGCAAGGCCTCCCGGGAGCAAGAGACCCAGTACTTC.

This clone was seen only a few times. The chain joins TRBV29-1 to TRBJ2-7; D gene uncertain. Trimming stripped 5 bases from V and 2 bases from J, with 13 bases between. Germline assignment: CDR1 SQVTM and CDR2 ANQGSEA. This CDR3 spans 13 amino acids. CDR3 residues: CSVSGEAAYEQYF. CDR3 nucleotide sequence: TGCAGCGTTTCGGGCGAAGCCGCCTACGAGCAGTACTTC.

This clone occurred a few times. The CDR3 DNA reads TGTGCCATCGGACCGTCCGTGGGCAGGGGGCTTGGGGCCAACGTCCTGACTTTC. It translates to CAIGPSVGRGLGANVLTF. This chain links TRBV10-3 with TRBJ2-6, with 8 bases aligning to TRBD1. Per the germline V gene, CDR1 is ENHRY and CDR2 is SYGVKD. V shed 8 bases, J shed 3 bases, and the junction held 15 bases outside the gene matches. The CDR3 spans 18 residues.